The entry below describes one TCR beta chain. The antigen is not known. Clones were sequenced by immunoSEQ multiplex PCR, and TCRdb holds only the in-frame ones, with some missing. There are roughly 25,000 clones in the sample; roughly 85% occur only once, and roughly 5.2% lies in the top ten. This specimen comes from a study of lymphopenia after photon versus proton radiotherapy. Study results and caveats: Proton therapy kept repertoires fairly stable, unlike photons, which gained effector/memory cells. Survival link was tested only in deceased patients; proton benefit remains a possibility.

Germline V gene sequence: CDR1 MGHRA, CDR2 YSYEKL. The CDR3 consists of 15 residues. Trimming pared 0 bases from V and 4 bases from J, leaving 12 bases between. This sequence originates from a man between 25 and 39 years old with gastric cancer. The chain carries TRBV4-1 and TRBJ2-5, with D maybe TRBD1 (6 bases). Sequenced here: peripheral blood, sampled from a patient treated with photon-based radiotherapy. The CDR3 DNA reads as TGCGCCAGCAGCCAAGATGTGGGGGCTGGAGAGACCCAGTACTTC. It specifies CASSQDVGAGETQYF.